This TCR beta chain originates from a study of T cell responses to AZD1222 COVID-19 vaccine (dated by TCRdb to about 2021). For the study in its entirety: TCR sequencing was performed for about 250 trial participants, of whom about 200 were given two doses of AZD1222 and about 25 were given two doses of MenACWY control vaccine. Enrollment into the trials was organized by age into subgroups of 18-55, 56-69 and 70-plus years, and those subgroups contained approximately 150, 30 and 60 TCR-sequenced participants, respectively.

A remark on this clone: Its antigen is still unknown. Per-base qualities were not stored, and no clone one base away is much larger.

The CDR3 regions of human TCRbeta chains were analyzed by immunosequencing. The published analysis was carried out like this. Repertoire TCRs were matched against a reference library of SARS-CoV-2-specific TCRs generated with the MIRA antigen-specificity platform. Breadth was defined as the fraction of unique TCRs that were SARS-CoV-2-associated. Depth was defined as the fraction of total T cells that were SARS-CoV-2-associated. Using the MIRA data, each spike-specific TCR was mapped to the spike region that the TCR reacts to and placed in a CD4 or CD8 class. Log10-transformed breadth and depth values were compared by one-way ANOVA with Sidak's multiple comparisons tests. TCRdb obtained this table from immuneACCESS and retained in-frame rearrangements with V and J assigned. These tables miss some clones; where compared with another copy, unresolved V genes account for less than half of the shortfall, and the remainder is unexplained. V, J and clone size are those of that table, while D and trimming were read from the DNA. The sample data list under 150,000 clones, and about 90% of these were observed just once. Of the sample, about 9.4% falls within the top ten clones.

This sample's time point label indicates: about 28 days (+/-7) after the second vaccine dose. AZD1222 recipients whose second dose came at about 4 weeks and those whose second dose came at about 12 weeks were combined into one group, since spike-specific TCR depth and breadth did not differ between the two schedules. Vaccinee samples came from UK trials COV001 and COV002, including a single-blind randomized controlled phase 2/3 trial of AZD1222 (ChAdOx1 nCoV-19) in healthy adults. Trial participant PBMC samples were collected at day 0 and day 28 after the second dose for TCRbeta chain sequencing. The CDR3 goes from the cysteine to the phenylalanine over 18 residues. Just CDR3 DNA is preserved here, 54 bases in frame from base 1. V is clipped by 2 bases and J by 1 base, and the sequence between their germline boundaries is 20 bases long. Taken from the germline V gene, the CDR1 and CDR2 loops are LGHNA and YNFKEQ.

Results the study describes overall, beyond this receptor: Reportedly, almost half of the unique spike-specific TCRs recognized epitopes lying outside the regions that are mutated in the B.1.351 and B.1.1.7 variants. Because no samples from the day 14 peak response were available, repertoires could be characterized only after the peak T cell response. Conclusions about previously exposed vaccinees are limited, since just 6 or 7 AZD1222 recipients were seropositive for SARS-CoV-2 at baseline. Most participants were white British and females outnumbered males, and the authors suggested that clonal diversity may have been underestimated. The whole spike protein was spanned by vaccine-associated CD4 TCRs, and dominant responses were seen in regions 160-218 and 743-854. Spike-specific TCR breadth and depth rose significantly after two AZD1222 doses compared with day 0 and with MenACWY recipients. In the small 56-69-year group, the increase in depth fell short of significance, most likely because of low power.

The rearranged chain carries TRBV4-2 and TRBJ1-1; the D gene cannot be resolved reliably. The receptor's source is an adult who received the AZD1222 COVID-19 vaccine. The material was peripheral blood, obtained 28 days after the second AZD1222 dose. The CDR3 region has the sequence CASSQIARGPRGNTEAFF. The nucleotide sequence is given as TGTGCCAGCAGCCAAATAGCTCGAGGACCCCGGGGGAACACTGAAGCTTTCTTT.